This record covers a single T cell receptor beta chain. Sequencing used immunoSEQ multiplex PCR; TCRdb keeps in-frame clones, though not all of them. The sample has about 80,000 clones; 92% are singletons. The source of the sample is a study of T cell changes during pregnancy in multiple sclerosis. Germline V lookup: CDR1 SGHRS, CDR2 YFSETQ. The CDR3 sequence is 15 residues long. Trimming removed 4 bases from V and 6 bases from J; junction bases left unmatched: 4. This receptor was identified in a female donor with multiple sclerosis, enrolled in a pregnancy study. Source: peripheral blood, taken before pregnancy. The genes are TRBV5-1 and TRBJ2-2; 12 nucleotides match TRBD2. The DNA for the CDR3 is TGCGCCAGCAGCCGACTAGCGGGAGAGGCCGGGGAGCTGTTTTTT. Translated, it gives CASSRLAGEAGELFF.